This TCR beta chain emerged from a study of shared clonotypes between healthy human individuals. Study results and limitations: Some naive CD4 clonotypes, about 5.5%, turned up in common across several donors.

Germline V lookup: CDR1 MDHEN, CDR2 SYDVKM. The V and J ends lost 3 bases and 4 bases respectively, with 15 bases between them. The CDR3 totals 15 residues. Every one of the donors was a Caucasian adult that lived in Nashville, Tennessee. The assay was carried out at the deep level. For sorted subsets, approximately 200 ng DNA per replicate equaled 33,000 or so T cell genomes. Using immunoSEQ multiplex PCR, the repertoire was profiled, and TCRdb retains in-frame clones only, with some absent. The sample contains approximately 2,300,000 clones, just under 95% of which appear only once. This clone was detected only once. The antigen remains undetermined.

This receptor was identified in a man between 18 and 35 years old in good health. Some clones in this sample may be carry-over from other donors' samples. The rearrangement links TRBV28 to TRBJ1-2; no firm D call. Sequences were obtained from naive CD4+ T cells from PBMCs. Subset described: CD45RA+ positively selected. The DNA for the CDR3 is TGTGCCAGCAGTTTCCGACCCTACGGGCTCTATGGCTACACCTTC. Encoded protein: CASSFRPYGLYGYTF.